This TCR beta chain was identified during a study of blood T cell repertoires in COVID-19. Background on the study: Specimens from acute and convalescent COVID-19 originated in the United States, Italy and Spain.

Assay: immunoSEQ multiplex PCR; the TCRdb copy retains only in-frame clones and omits some. Among about 140,000 clones, 70% to 90% were seen once, and the ten largest hold 8.2%. Input material: peripheral blood. The TCR comes from a woman in her sixties or seventies with acute or convalescent COVID-19.

The CDR3 DNA follows: TGCGCCAGCAGCTTGGCCGGGACAGCTTATAACACTGAAGCTTTCTTT. Residues: CASSLAGTAYNTEAFF. The rearrangement links TRBV5-1 to TRBJ1-1, with 7 bases matching TRBD1. There are 16 residues in the CDR3. The germline gives CDR1 SGHRS, CDR2 YFSETQ. V was clipped by 0 bases and J by 2 bases; unmatched bases: 7.